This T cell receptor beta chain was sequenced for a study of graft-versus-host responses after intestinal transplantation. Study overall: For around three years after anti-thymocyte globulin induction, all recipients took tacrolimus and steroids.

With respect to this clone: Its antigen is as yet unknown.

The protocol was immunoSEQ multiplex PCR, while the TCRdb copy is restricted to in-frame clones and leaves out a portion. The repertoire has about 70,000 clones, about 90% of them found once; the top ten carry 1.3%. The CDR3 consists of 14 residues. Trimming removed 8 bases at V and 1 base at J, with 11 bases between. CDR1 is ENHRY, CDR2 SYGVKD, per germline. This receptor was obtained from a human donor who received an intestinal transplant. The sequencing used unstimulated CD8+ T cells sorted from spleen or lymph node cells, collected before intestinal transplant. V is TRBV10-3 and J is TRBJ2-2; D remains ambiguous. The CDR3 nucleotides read TGTGCCATCGGAGATCCGAGGAACACCGGGGAGCTGTTTTTT. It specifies CAIGDPRNTGELFF.